This TCR beta chain was identified during a study of T cells expressing NK-cell markers (dated by TCRdb to about 2020). A note on the overall study: Three sorted T-cell subsets (CD3+CD56+NKG2C+, CD3+CD56+NKG2C- and CD3+CD56-NKG2C+) from about 8 donors had their TCR beta-chain repertoires profiled. Seven of the eight sequenced donors were HCMV-seropositive and one was HCMV-seronegative. The study sequenced eight donors, all healthy volunteers chosen at random: three men and five women. The libraries were sequenced on Illumina HiSeq 2000/2500, MiSeq or NextSeq, producing 2 x 150 bp reads.

The germline V gene (reference sequence) provides CDR1 SGHKS and CDR2 YYEKEE. Counted from cysteine to phenylalanine, this CDR3 has 17 amino acids. The entry carries no DNA sequence. Broad study findings and their caveats: Whether the expanded NKG2C-expressing T cell clones were specific for HCMV antigens remained unclear. Those dominant clonotypes were again the most abundant among CD3+CD56-NKG2C+ cells in a few donors, at roughly 25-65%. For over five donors, the dominant CD3+CD56+NKG2C+ clonotypes were among the top 10 CD8+ clonotypes and accounted for roughly 1.0-7.5% of CD8+ T cells.

Comments on this clonotype: This clone's antigen is unknown.

TCRdb names Illumina HiSeq 2000 as the instrument used. 5'RACE template switching, by which a universal primer site and unique molecular identifiers were added, was used to make TCR beta cDNA libraries. Priming for cDNA synthesis came from the TCR beta constant segment, and two successive PCR amplification steps followed. In the original analysis: MIGEC was used to demultiplex reads and group reads by UMI, and MiTCR was used to assemble and quantify clonotypes. To remove erroneous sequences, TCR cDNA sequences were retained only when supported by two or more reads. Downstream repertoire analysis used the tcR package, and clonotypes were matched across fractions by CDR3 nucleotide sequence plus V segment. VDJmatch was used to annotate antigen specificity against VDJdb, with one amino acid substitution allowed in CDR3. After TCRdb reprocessed the reads, each CDR3 protein sequence was kept as one row, without DNA. TCRdb assigned the V and J calls; the authors' analysis was not used. The sample's table covers just under 150,000 distinct CDR3 sequences. The ten top clones hold around 10% of the sample.

A commercial ELISA kit detecting HCMV-specific IgG in serum was used to determine HCMV serostatus. Peripheral blood mononuclear cells were isolated from blood by Ficoll density gradient centrifugation. The sequence links TRBV5-5 to TRBJ1-1. This receptor was identified in a man aged 18 to 35 in good health. Donor details come from another sample of the same person, matched by shared clones. Sequencing was done on a sample of blood T cells: a sorted CD56 or NKG2C T cell subset, CD4+ or CD8+ T cells, or bulk PBMC T cells (not recorded which). The CDR3: CASSLAPAASRNTEAFF.